This T cell receptor (beta chain) was captured by sequencing in a study of blood T cell repertoires in COVID-19. There are 15 residues in the CDR3. Germline-derived CDR1 and CDR2 are LGHNA and YSLEER. The V gene lost 0 bases and the J gene lost 4 bases, with 12 bases spanning the gap. Repertoires were generated with immunoSEQ multiplex PCR, while TCRdb's copy carries only in-frame clones and drops some. The table shows around 100,000 clones, with around 89% occurring only once. The genes are TRBV4-3 and TRBJ1-2; D not resolved. The TCR sequence derives from a man over 45 with COVID-19, enrolled during active disease. The sequenced material came from peripheral blood. DNA of the CDR3: TGCGCCAGCAGCCAAGATCTTGGATACAGCTATGGCTACACCTTC. Translation: CASSQDLGYSYGYTF.